This T cell receptor beta chain was profiled in a study of T cell responses to AZD1222 COVID-19 vaccine. Losses at the gene ends were 5 bases for V and 11 bases for J; bases not matched to a gene: 21. The CDR3 contains 16 residues. CDR1 KGHSH and CDR2 LQKENI come from the germline V gene. Some clones are missing from TCRdb's copy, which holds only in-frame ones; the method was immunoSEQ multiplex PCR. Here the sample spans about 140,000 clones, 89% being singletons. The receptor comes from an adult in good health. The sample here was peripheral blood, taken on day 0 of AZD1222 vaccination. The rearrangement uses TRBV18 and TRBJ2-7; 7 positions agree with TRBD1. CDR3 sequence (DNA): TGTGCCAGCTCAACCCGGGCAGGGGGAGTTACGTTTCGGAAGTACTTC. The encoded protein is CASSTRAGGVTFRKYF.